These 21 T cell receptor beta chains came from one sample sequenced in a study of human T cells and chemical hapten exposure. Time point: patch test 3, about 24 weeks after DPC sensitization. Treatment indicated: therapeutic diphenylcyclopropenone sensitization with weekly scalp DPC. TCRdb ran MiXCR on the RACE reads and lists one entry per CDR3 protein. The data hold 50,000 to 70,000 distinct CDR3 sequences, with about an eighth observed a single time. Specimen: whole blood, collected in connection with sensitization to the hapten diphenylcyclopropenone (DPC). The receptors here all came from a man aged 30-40 years with alopecia areata. Some clones in this sample may be carry-over from other donors' samples.

This clonotype was observed at least ten times. The genes are TRBV5-1 and TRBJ1-3, with 8 bases matching TRBD1. Germline CDR1 is SGHRS and CDR2 is YFSETQ. CDR3 size: 17 residues. The V gene end was trimmed by 4 bases and the J gene end by 4 bases; junction bases not matched to a gene: 13. DNA for the CDR3: TGCGCCAGCAGCCGTTTCGCGACAGGGGTCGACGGAAACACCATATATTTT. Translation: CASSRFATGVDGNTIYF.

This clonotype was counted between two and nine times. The V and J genes are TRBV7-2 and TRBJ2-3; D ambiguous. Germline V gene sequence: CDR1 SGHTA, CDR2 FQGNSA. The CDR3 runs 14 residues. V shed 4 bases and J shed 4 bases, with 12 bases lying between them. CDR3 sequence: CASSSPARSDTQYF. CDR3 coding DNA: TGTGCCAGCAGCTCTCCCGCCAGGTCAGATACGCAGTATTTT.

V and J are TRBV28 and TRBJ2-2, with 8 bases matching TRBD1. The CDR3 covers 17 residues. Trimming at V came to 3 bases and at J to 4 bases, leaving 10 bases not matched to a gene. Germline assignment: CDR1 MDHEN and CDR2 SYDVKM. The DNA of the CDR3 is TGTGCCAGCAGTTTTTCGATTGGGACAGGTGTCACCGGGGAGCTGTTTTTT. Amino acid sequence: CASSFSIGTGVTGELFF.

This clonotype has ten or more counts. The J gene is TRBJ2-1, the V gene TRBV5-1, with 7 bases fitting TRBD2. The V and J ends lost 2 bases and 2 bases, in that order; junction bases with no gene match: 13. This CDR3 comprises 18 residues. Germline loops: CDR1 SGHRS, CDR2 YFSETQ. CDR3 in DNA: TGCGCCAGCAGCTTCGGCAGATCGGGGGGTAGGACCTACAATGAGCAGTTCTTC. This codes for CASSFGRSGGRTYNEQFF.

This clonotype was counted many times. The chain joins TRBV27 to TRBJ2-3; 10 bases match TRBD1. Germline-derived CDR1 and CDR2 are MNHEY and SMNVEV (reference sequence). The V and J ends lost 6 bases and 6 bases, in that order; junction bases with no gene match: 6. The CDR3 totals 14 residues. DNA of the CDR3: TGTGCCAGCAGCTGGGACAGGGGCAGGGATACGCAGTATTTT. As protein: CASSWDRGRDTQYF.

The sample holds a few counts of this clonotype. The V gene is TRBV10-3, the J gene TRBJ2-7, with a tentative D call TRBD1 (5 bases). CDR3 size: 16 residues. The germline V gene has CDR1 ENHRY and CDR2 SYGVKD. V dropped 3 bases and J dropped 5 bases, with 20 bases sitting between them. CDR3 coding DNA: TGTGCCATCAGTGACATGAGTGACAGTGGTCGGCACGAGCAGTACTTC. Translating it yields CAISDMSDSGRHEQYF.

This clonotype appeared a few times. The chain carries TRBV6-1 and TRBJ2-2; TRBD1 matches 7 bases. CDR3 length: 15 residues. The V gene end was trimmed by 6 bases and the J gene end by 7 bases; junction bases not matched to a gene: 11. Per germline, CDR1 MNHNS and CDR2 SASEGT. The DNA of the CDR3 is TGTGCCAGCAGAGTCGAGACAGGGACGGGCGGGGAGCTGTTTTTT. This encodes CASRVETGTGGELFF.

This clonotype was detected only a few times. The chain carries TRBV5-5 and TRBJ2-5; 8 bases are a match to TRBD2. After removal of 1 base from V and 4 bases from J, the junction contained 3 bases not matched to a gene. The CDR3 covers 14 residues. Germline assignment: CDR1 SGHKS and CDR2 YYEKEE (reference sequence). Written as DNA, the CDR3 is TGTGCCAGCAGCTTGAAGGGACTAGGAGAGACCCAGTACTTC. Translated: CASSLKGLGETQYF.

To note about this clonotype: This may arise from a read error, as a much more abundant clone is one base away. J is TRBJ2-3 and V is TRBV7-6; D is uncertain. This CDR3 contains 15 residues. The ends were cut back, 0 bases at V and 5 bases at J, with 12 bases in the middle. CDR1 SGHVS and CDR2 FNYEAQ come from the germline V gene. CDR3 sequence: CASSLARLVGDTQYF. The DNA for the CDR3 is TGTGCCAGCAGCTTAGCGCGTCTAGTCGGAGATACGCAGTATTTT.

This clonotype was seen repeatedly, ten times or more. This CDR3 reads CSAKGSWGTDTQYF. CDR3 bases: TGCAGCGCCAAAGGTTCATGGGGCACAGATACGCAGTATTTT. The chain links TRBV29-1 to TRBJ2-3; D unclear. V was cut by 7 bases and J by 1 base, with 15 bases left in between. There are 14 residues in the CDR3. Germline V gene lookup returns CDR1 SQVTM and CDR2 ANQGSEA.

The gene calls are TRBV3-1 and TRBJ1-3; TRBD1 might be the D (5 bases). Trimming cost V 1 base and J 0 bases, with 10 bases left between them. CDR3 length: 16 residues. Germline CDR1 and CDR2: LGHDT and YNNKEL (reference sequence). CDR3 sequence: CASSQVGTHSGNTIYF. In DNA form, the CDR3 reads TGTGCCAGCAGCCAAGTGGGGACCCACTCTGGAAACACCATATATTTT.

With regard to this clonotype: Germline is not matched at one junction end, which may reflect a read error. The chain employs TRBV4-1 and TRBJ1-5; no firm D call. This CDR3 spans 20 amino acids. Germline V gene sequence: CDR1 MGHRA, CDR2 YSYEKL. The CDR3 sequence: CASRQDPAGGYLGSNQPQHF. The CDR3 DNA follows: TGCGCCAGCAGGCAAGATCCTGCTGGTGGCTACCTGGGTAGCAATCAGCCCCAGCATTTT.

This clonotype occurred a few times. The chain combines TRBV13 with TRBJ2-2, with a tentative D call TRBD2 (6 bases). This CDR3 spans 16 amino acids. The V gene's germline CDR1 is PRHDT and CDR2 FYEKMQ (reference sequence). V was cut by 5 bases and J by 2 bases, with 15 bases left in between. In nucleotides, the CDR3 is TGTGCCAGCAGCCCCGTTCGGGACTTAAACACCGGGGAGCTGTTTTTT. It specifies CASSPVRDLNTGELFF.

This clonotype was seen a handful of times. The J gene is TRBJ2-1, the V gene TRBV6-4; possibly TRBD1 for D (6 bases). Germline V gives CDR1 MRHNA, CDR2 SNTAGT. The ends were cut back, 8 bases at V and 9 bases at J, with 17 bases in the middle. The CDR3 sequence is 13 residues long. CDR3 sequence reads: CASSLGAQGEQFF. In DNA, the CDR3 is TGTGCCAGCTCCCTGGGGGCTCAAGGTGAGCAGTTCTTC.

This clonotype was picked up many times. The genes are TRBV24-1 and TRBJ2-6; either TRBD1 or TRBD2 may fit D (5 bases each). CDR1 KGHDR and CDR2 SFDVKD come from the germline V gene. The CDR3 length is 14 residues. V was pared by 5 bases and J by 4 bases, with 8 bases between. The CDR3 protein is CATSAGHGANVLTF. DNA of the CDR3: TGTGCCACCAGTGCGGGGCACGGGGCCAACGTCCTGACTTTC.

J is TRBJ1-5 and V is TRBV20-1; perhaps TRBD1 as D (6 bases). V was pared by 0 bases and J by 8 bases, with 20 bases between. In germline, CDR1 is DFQATT, CDR2 SNEGSKA (reference sequence). CDR3 length: 16 residues. CDR3 loop: CSARDSNNPRGKPQHF. CDR3 DNA: TGCAGTGCTAGAGACAGCAACAACCCGAGGGGGAAGCCCCAGCATTTT.

The CDR3 protein is CASVTLAGAVNEQFF. DNA for the CDR3: TGTGCCAGCGTAACCCTAGCGGGGGCCGTAAATGAGCAGTTCTTC. The gene calls are TRBV7-9 and TRBJ2-1, with TRBD2 identical over 10 bases. Germline V gene lookup returns CDR1 SEHNR and CDR2 FQNEAQ (reference sequence). V trimming: 8 bases; J trimming: 7 bases; junction bases outside the gene matches: 11. The CDR3 covers 15 residues.

Comment on this clonotype: A read error may produce the germline difference seen at one junction end. This chain joins TRBV7-3 and TRBJ1-1; 8 nucleotides match TRBD1. Germline CDR1 reads SGHTA; CDR2 reads FQGTGA. The CDR3 has 14 residues. This chain's CDR3 is CASSSRTGNTEAFF. The CDR3 nucleotides read TGTGCCAGCAGCTCCCGGACAGGGAACACTGAAGCTTTTTTT.

This clonotype came up many times. This chain uses TRBV29-1 with TRBJ1-2; D ambiguous. CDR1 SQVTM and CDR2 ANQGSEA come from the germline V gene. The CDR3 is made up of 11 amino acids. Trimming removed 4 bases at V and 3 bases at J, with 6 bases between. In DNA form, the CDR3 reads TGCAGCGTTGGTAACGACTATGGCTACACCTTC. Translating gives CSVGNDYGYTF.

The chain employs TRBV7-3 and TRBJ2-1; 10 positions agree with TRBD1. V shed 2 bases, J shed 9 bases, and the junction held 1 base outside the gene matches. The CDR3 runs to 13 residues. In germline, CDR1 is SGHTA, CDR2 FQGTGA. The CDR3 DNA follows: TGTGCCAGCAGCTTAGGGGACAGGGGTGAGCAGTTCTTC. It specifies CASSLGDRGEQFF.

The gene calls are TRBV7-2 and TRBJ1-1; tentative D call: TRBD1 (5 bases). This CDR3 is built from 13 residues. Trimming removed 3 bases from V and 6 bases from J, with 11 bases in between. Germline-derived CDR1 and CDR2 are SGHTA and FQGNSA. The DNA of the CDR3 is TGTGCCAGCAGCTTGTCCAGGGTCCCTGAAGCTTTCTTT. Translated, it gives CASSLSRVPEAFF.